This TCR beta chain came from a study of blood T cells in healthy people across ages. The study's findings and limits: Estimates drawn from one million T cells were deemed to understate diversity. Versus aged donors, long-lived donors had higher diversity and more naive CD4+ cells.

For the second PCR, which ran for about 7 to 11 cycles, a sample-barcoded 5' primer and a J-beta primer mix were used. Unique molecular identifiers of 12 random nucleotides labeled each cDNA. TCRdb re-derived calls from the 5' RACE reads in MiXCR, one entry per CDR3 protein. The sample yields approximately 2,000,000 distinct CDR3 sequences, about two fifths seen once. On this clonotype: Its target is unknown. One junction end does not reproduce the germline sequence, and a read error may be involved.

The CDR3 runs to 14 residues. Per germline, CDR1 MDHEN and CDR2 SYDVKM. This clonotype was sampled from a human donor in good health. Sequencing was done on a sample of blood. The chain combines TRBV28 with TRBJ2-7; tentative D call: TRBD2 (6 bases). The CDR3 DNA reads TGTGCCTGCAGTTTATTCGGGGGTACCTACGAGCAGTACTTC. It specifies CACSLFGGTYEQYF.